The 26 T cell receptor beta chains given below trace back to one sample, sequenced in a study of blood T cells in healthy people across ages. The second PCR ran about 6 to 12 cycles with a sample-barcoded 5' primer and J-beta primers. TCRdb used MiXCR to reprocess the 5' RACE reads, holding one entry per CDR3 protein. Altogether hundreds of thousands of distinct CDR3 sequences are present, around 48% being singletons, with the ten largest covering roughly 34%. The source material was blood. Receptors originate from an older woman in good health.

V gene TRBV4-3 combines with J gene TRBJ2-5; D remains ambiguous. The CDR3 length is 16 residues. V was trimmed by 0 bases and J by 11 bases, leaving 22 bases between them. The germline V gene encodes CDR1 LGHNA and CDR2 YSLEER. The CDR3 sequence is CASSQDARDASHEQYF. For the CDR3, the DNA is TGCGCCAGCAGCCAAGATGCACGAGATGCCTCCCATGAGCAGTACTTC.

The sample holds many counts of this clonotype. One end of the junction fails to match germline, which may point to a read error. The genes are TRBV12-3 or TRBV12-4 and TRBJ2-7; D uncertain. The CDR3 is made up of 14 amino acids. The CDR3 protein is CASSRVVGSSEQYF. The CDR3 DNA reads TGTGCCAGCAGTCGGGTGGTCGGGTCCTCCGAGCAGTACTTC.

The chain employs TRBV29-1 and TRBJ1-4, with a weak D call TRBD1 (5 bases). Germline CDR1 reads SQVTM; CDR2 reads ANQGSEA. V was pared by 6 bases and J by 12 bases, with 17 bases between. CDR3 length: 12 residues. Here the CDR3 DNA reads TGCAGCGTCCGAGACAGTATGAGGGAACTGTTTTTT. Amino acids: CSVRDSMRELFF.

The gene calls are TRBV7-2 and TRBJ2-7; TRBD2 matches at 7 bases. After removal of 5 bases from V and 1 base from J, the junction contained 8 bases not matched to a gene. Per the germline V gene, CDR1 is SGHTA and CDR2 is FQGNSA. The CDR3 totals 15 residues. CDR3 amino acids: CASSKNAGESYEQYF. The CDR3 coding sequence is TGTGCCAGCAGCAAAAACGCGGGAGAGTCCTACGAGCAGTACTTC.

This clonotype was seen only a few times. The chain employs TRBV5-1 and TRBJ1-2; D may be TRBD1 (6 bases). The CDR3 spans 15 residues. Trimming left V 6 bases short and J 6 bases short, with 21 bases between. Per germline, CDR1 SGHRS and CDR2 YFSETQ. Here the CDR3 reads CASTPELGGTDGYTF. The CDR3 coding sequence is TGCGCCAGCACGCCCGAACTAGGGGGTACGGATGGCTACACCTTC.

This clonotype was seen repeatedly, ten times or more. The chain recombines TRBV2 with TRBJ2-5; 8 nucleotides match TRBD2. V shed 1 base, J shed 1 base, and the junction held 2 bases outside the gene matches. Germline V CDR1 and CDR2: SNHLY, FYNNEI. This CDR3 comprises 15 residues. CDR3 residues: CASSEGAGGQETQYF. CDR3 nucleotide sequence: TGTGCCAGCAGTGAAGGGGCGGGAGGCCAAGAGACCCAGTACTTC.

This clonotype was counted many times. V is TRBV7-2 and J is TRBJ2-5; D not resolved. Trimming pared 5 bases from V and 2 bases from J, leaving 12 bases between. The germline CDR1 and CDR2 sequences are SGHTA and FQGNSA. The CDR3 sequence is 14 residues long. CDR3 DNA sequence: TGTGCCAGCAGCAAACAGAACGCGCAAGAGACCCAGTACTTC. It codes for CASSKQNAQETQYF.

This clonotype was picked up many times. The chain combines TRBV27 with TRBJ1-6; possible D gene TRBD1, 6 bases. Trimming removed 3 bases from V and 3 bases from J, with 12 bases in between. The CDR3 consists of 16 residues. Germline V gene sequence: CDR1 MNHEY, CDR2 SMNVEV (reference sequence). In nucleotides, the CDR3 is TGTGCCAGCAGTTTTCGGGGGACAAACTATAATTCACCCCTCCACTTT. It yields the protein CASSFRGTNYNSPLHF.

The rearrangement joins TRBV29-1 to TRBJ2-5, with TRBD1 matching over 11 bases. The CDR3 loop spans 14 amino acids. V trimming: 6 bases; J trimming: 11 bases; junction bases outside the gene matches: 14. Germline V lookup: CDR1 SQVTM, CDR2 ANQGSEA. CDR3 nucleotides: TGCAGCGTCGCGGACAGGGGGCGCGTCAATGAGCAGTACTTC. Its protein is CSVADRGRVNEQYF.

The CDR3 DNA follows: TGTGCCAGCAGCTATCGGACAGACTCTGTCCCCTACGAGCAGTACTTC. Translation: CASSYRTDSVPYEQYF. The genes are TRBV7-2 and TRBJ2-7, with D perhaps matching TRBD1 (6 bases). Trimming took 4 bases from V and 2 from J, leaving 18 bases between them. Germline V gives CDR1 SGHTA, CDR2 FQGNSA. This CDR3 contains 16 residues.

This clonotype was detected a few times. This chain joins TRBV28 and TRBJ2-6, with D maybe TRBD2 (5 bases). Between the trimmed V and J ends, which lost 2 bases and 0 bases, there was a span of 8 bases. The CDR3 is made up of 16 amino acids. Germline loops: CDR1 MDHEN, CDR2 SYDVKM. The CDR3 is CASSLTEGSGANVLTF. CDR3 sequence (DNA): TGTGCCAGCAGTTTAACCGAGGGCTCTGGGGCCAACGTCCTGACTTTC.

This chain links TRBV5-5 with TRBJ2-1; 12 bases fit TRBD2. Germline assignment: CDR1 SGHKS and CDR2 YYEKEE (reference sequence). The CDR3 covers 15 residues. Losses at the gene ends were 3 bases for V and 2 bases for J; bases not matched to a gene: 0. The CDR3 DNA sequence: TGTGCCAGCAGCTGGACTAGCGGGACCTACAATGAGCAGTTCTTC. Translated: CASSWTSGTYNEQFF. Variable domain in full (rest from reference TRBV5-5 and TRBJ2-1): DAGVTQSPTHLIKTRGQQVTLRCSPISGHKSVSWYQQVLGQGPQFIFQYYEKEERGRGNFPDRFSARQFPNYSSELNVNALLLGDSALYLCASSWTSGTYNEQFFGPGTRLTVL.

This sequence joins TRBV12-3 or TRBV12-4 and TRBJ2-1, with D possibly being TRBD2 (5 bases). V was shortened by 2 bases and J by 6 bases, with 17 bases between the two germline ends. The CDR3 has 16 amino acids. The CDR3 DNA is TGTGCCAGCAGTTTACTAGCAGGAGCATTCGGCAATGAGCAGTTCTTC. Amino acids: CASSLLAGAFGNEQFF.

This clonotype was seen more than once but under ten times. This chain connects TRBV7-2 to TRBJ2-5, with a tentative D call TRBD1 (5 bases). The CDR3 has 16 residues. V shed 4 bases and J shed 3 bases, with 18 bases lying between them. Germline CDR1 reads SGHTA; CDR2 reads FQGNSA. The CDR3 coding sequence is TGTGCCAGCAGCTCGGCCGTGGGGCGGCAAAAAGAGACCCAGTACTTC. Its protein is CASSSAVGRQKETQYF.

This sequence joins TRBV3-1 and TRBJ2-3; D is undetermined. The CDR3 consists of 14 residues. V lost 7 bases and J lost 4, with 15 bases in between. Per germline, CDR1 LGHDT and CDR2 YNNKEL (reference sequence). CDR3 sequence reads: CASTASVVADTQYF. The CDR3 region has the DNA TGTGCCAGCACCGCGAGTGTAGTTGCAGATACGCAGTATTTT.

V and J are TRBV28 and TRBJ2-1; 9 bases fit TRBD2. Losses at the gene ends were 3 bases for V and 5 bases for J; bases not matched to a gene: 5. The CDR3 sequence is 15 residues long. CDR1 and CDR2 from the germline V gene are MDHEN and SYDVKM. CDR3 in amino acids: CASSFLAGIDNEQFF. The CDR3 bases are TGTGCCAGCAGTTTTCTAGCGGGAATTGACAATGAGCAGTTCTTC.

As concerns this clonotype: Possible read error: a much larger clone is one base away. The chain has TRBV20-1 and TRBJ2-7; TRBD1 matches at 10 bases. The CDR3 is made up of 13 amino acids. CDR1 and CDR2 from the germline V gene are DFQATT and SNEGSKA (reference sequence). Trimming cost V 5 bases and J 3 bases; bases outside gene matches: 4. The CDR3 sequence is CSAPRDRGYEQYF. The CDR3 region has the DNA TGCAGTGCTCCCCGGGACAGGGGCTACGAGCAGTACTTC.

The chain combines TRBV6-5 with TRBJ2-5; D tentatively fits TRBD1 or TRBD2 (5 bases each). V lost 2 bases and J 1 base, leaving 11 bases between the germline ends. The CDR3 runs 15 residues. Germline loops: CDR1 MNHEY, CDR2 SVGAGI. The CDR3 loop reads CASSYEGRGQETQYF. The CDR3 region has the DNA TGTGCCAGCAGTTACGAGGGAAGGGGCCAAGAGACCCAGTACTTC.

This clonotype was found a few times. V gene TRBV20-1 combines with J gene TRBJ2-1, with 13 bases lining up with TRBD2. Germline V CDR1 and CDR2: DFQATT, SNEGSKA (reference sequence). The CDR3 loop spans 17 amino acids. V lost 6 bases and J lost 1; bases outside the gene matches: 9. CDR3 protein: CSAPGLAGEDSYNEQFF. The CDR3, as DNA: TGCAGTGCCCCTGGACTAGCGGGAGAGGATTCCTACAATGAGCAGTTCTTC.

The chain carries TRBV16 and TRBJ1-4; no firm D call. Looked up from germline, CDR1 is KGHSY and CDR2 is FQNENV. V lost 4 bases and J lost 3, with 15 bases in between. The CDR3 covers 16 residues. CDR3 coding DNA: TGTGCCAGCAGCCCCACCTTTGTGGACCCTAATGAAAAACTGTTTTTT. This translates into CASSPTFVDPNEKLFF.

This clonotype was detected a few times. This chain connects TRBV6-4 to TRBJ2-3; D possibly matches TRBD1 or TRBD2 (5 bases each). The length of the CDR3 is 16 residues. The V end was cut by 2 bases, the J end by 0 bases, with 12 bases between. From germline, CDR1 is MRHNA and CDR2 SNTAGT. CDR3 loop: CASSDLGTTSTDTQYF. The CDR3 nucleotides are TGTGCCAGCAGTGACCTCGGGACCACTAGCACAGATACGCAGTATTTT.

V usage is TRBV7-3 and J usage is TRBJ2-1, with D perhaps matching TRBD1 (5 bases). Germline CDR1 is SGHTA and CDR2 is FQGTGA. Trimming removed 5 bases from V and 6 bases from J, with 23 bases in between. CDR3 length: 17 amino acids. CDR3 loop: CASSPQGMGFVGNEQFF. The CDR3 region has the DNA TGTGCCAGCAGCCCCCAGGGTATGGGCTTTGTCGGCAATGAGCAGTTCTTC.

The chain couples TRBV6-2 or TRBV6-3 to TRBJ1-1, with D unresolved. Germline values: CDR1 MNHEY, CDR2 SVGEGT. Trimming cost V 4 bases and J 6 bases, with 9 bases left between them. This CDR3 spans 12 amino acids. For the CDR3, the DNA is TGTGCCAGCAGTTCCCCCTGGGCTGAAGCTTTCTTT. This sequence encodes CASSSPWAEAFF.

The chain uses TRBV7-2 and TRBJ2-3, with 11 bases aligning to TRBD2. CDR1 SGHTA and CDR2 FQGNSA come from the germline V gene. The trim removed 2 bases at V and 7 bases at J, leaving 5 bases unmatched. This CDR3 region has 15 residues. This CDR3 reads CASSLILAGDYTQYF. The CDR3 DNA sequence: TGTGCCAGCAGCTTAATACTAGCGGGAGACTATACGCAGTATTTT.

The chain uses TRBV6-5 and TRBJ2-5, with 7 bases matching TRBD2. Germline CDR1 and CDR2: MNHEY and SVGAGI. With V trimmed by 5 bases and J by 3 bases, 3 bases remained unmatched. This CDR3 comprises 13 residues. The chain's CDR3 is CASSGRAEETQYF. CDR3 nucleotides: TGTGCCAGCAGTGGGAGGGCTGAAGAGACCCAGTACTTC.

The V call is TRBV28, the J call TRBJ2-3, with TRBD1 identical over 8 bases. The V gene end was trimmed by 4 bases and the J gene end by 4 bases; junction bases not matched to a gene: 10. The CDR3 covers 16 residues. Germline CDR1 MDHEN, CDR2 SYDVKM. The CDR3 DNA sequence: TGTGCCAGCAGTTCCACCTTGACAGGGGCCCCAGATACGCAGTATTTT. Translation gives CASSSTLTGAPDTQYF.